The sequence of this T cell receptor (beta chain) was determined in a study of regulatory T cells in long-lasting Graves disease. Study details: Persistent cases were those of Graves' disease that involved over 5 years of antithyroid drugs with positive TSH receptor antibodies.

V was pared by 6 bases and J by 0 bases, with 14 bases between. This CDR3 spans 16 amino acids. Per the germline V gene, CDR1 is MNHNS and CDR2 is SASEGT. Time point noted: persistent/refractory GD, antithyroid drugs over 5 years with positive TRAb. PBMC RNA was the source of the TCR library. Arm-PCR of CDR3 regions and iRepertoire HTBI primers were used to build TCR beta libraries. TCRdb ran MiXCR on the multiplex PCR reads and lists one entry per CDR3 protein. This sample has 600,000 to 800,000 distinct CDR3 sequences, with approximately 29% found just once. The table lists this clonotype with many counts.

The source of this sequence is a female donor with Graves disease. Sequences were derived from peripheral blood mononuclear cells (PBMCs), sampled when the disease was refractory, from a patient treated with antithyroid drugs. This chain joins TRBV6-1 and TRBJ1-4; D is possibly TRBD1 (5 bases). The CDR3 loop reads CASRPIQEATNEKLFF. In DNA, the CDR3 is TGTGCCAGCAGACCCATACAGGAAGCAACTAATGAAAAACTGTTTTTT.